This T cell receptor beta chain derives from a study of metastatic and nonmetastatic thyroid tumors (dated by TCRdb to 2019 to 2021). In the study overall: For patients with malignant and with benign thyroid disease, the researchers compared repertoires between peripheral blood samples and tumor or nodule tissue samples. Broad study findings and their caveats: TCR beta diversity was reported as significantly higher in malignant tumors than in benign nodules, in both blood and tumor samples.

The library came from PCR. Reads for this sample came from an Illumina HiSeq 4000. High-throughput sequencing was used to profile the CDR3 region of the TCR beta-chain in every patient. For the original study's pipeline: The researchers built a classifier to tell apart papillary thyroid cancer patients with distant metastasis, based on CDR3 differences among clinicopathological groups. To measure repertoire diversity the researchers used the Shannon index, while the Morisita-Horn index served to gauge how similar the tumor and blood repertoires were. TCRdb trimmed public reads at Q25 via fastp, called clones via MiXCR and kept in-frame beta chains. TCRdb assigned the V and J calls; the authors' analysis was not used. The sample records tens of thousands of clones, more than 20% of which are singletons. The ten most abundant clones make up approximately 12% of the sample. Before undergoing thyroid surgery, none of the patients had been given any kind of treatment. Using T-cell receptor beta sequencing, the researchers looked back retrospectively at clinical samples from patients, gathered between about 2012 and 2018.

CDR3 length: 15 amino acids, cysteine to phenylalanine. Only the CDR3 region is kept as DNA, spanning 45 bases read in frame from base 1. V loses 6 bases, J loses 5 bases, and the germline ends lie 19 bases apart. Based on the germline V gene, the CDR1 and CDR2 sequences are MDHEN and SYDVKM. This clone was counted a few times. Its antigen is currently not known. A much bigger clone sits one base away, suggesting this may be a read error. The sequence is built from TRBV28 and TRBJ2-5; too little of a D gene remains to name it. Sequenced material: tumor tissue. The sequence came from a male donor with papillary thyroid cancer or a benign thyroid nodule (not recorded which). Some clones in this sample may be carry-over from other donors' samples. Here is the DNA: TGTGCCAGCAGACCCCGCCGGGTCCTGGGGGAGACCCAGTACTTC. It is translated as CASRPRRVLGETQYF.